This T cell receptor (beta chain) appears in the sequencing data of a study of cytomegalovirus exposure and HLA in healthy donors. This CDR3 region has 13 residues. Germline loops: CDR1 MDHEN, CDR2 SYDVKM. Trimming pared 7 bases from V and 0 bases from J, leaving 9 bases between. Clones were sequenced by immunoSEQ multiplex PCR, and TCRdb holds only the in-frame ones, with some missing. The sample consists of over 200,000 clones, almost 90% of them appearing once. This sequence originates from a woman aged 18 to 35 in good health and CMV-seronegative. V gene TRBV28 combines with J gene TRBJ1-1, with D hard to call. Sequenced: PBMCs. CDR3 loop: CASIKHLNTEAFF. DNA of the CDR3: TGTGCCAGCATCAAACACCTGAACACTGAAGCTTTCTTT.